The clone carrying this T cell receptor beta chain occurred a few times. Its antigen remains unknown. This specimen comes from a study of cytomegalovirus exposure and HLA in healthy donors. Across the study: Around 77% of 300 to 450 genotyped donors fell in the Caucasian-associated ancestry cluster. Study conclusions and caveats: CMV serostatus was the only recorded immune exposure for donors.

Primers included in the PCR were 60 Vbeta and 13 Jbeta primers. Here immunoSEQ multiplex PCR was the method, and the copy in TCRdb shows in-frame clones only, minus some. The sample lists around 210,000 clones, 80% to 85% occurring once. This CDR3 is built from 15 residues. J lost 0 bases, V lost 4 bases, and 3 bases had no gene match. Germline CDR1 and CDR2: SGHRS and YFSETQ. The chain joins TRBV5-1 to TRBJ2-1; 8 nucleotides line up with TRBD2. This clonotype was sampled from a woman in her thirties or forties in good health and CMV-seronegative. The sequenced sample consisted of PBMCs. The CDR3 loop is CASSVSGSSYNEQFF. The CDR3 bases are TGCGCCAGCAGCGTAAGCGGGAGCTCCTACAATGAGCAGTTCTTC.